This T cell receptor beta chain originates from a study of T-cell memory formation after mild COVID-19. Overall study findings and caveats: Among clones contracting day 15 to 85, CD4/CD8 was balanced, whereas later expanders leaned CD4+. SARS-CoV-2 specificity of second-wave clones peaking day 37 was unconfirmed. Of the contracting clones, CD4+ ones lay mainly in CM and EM, and CD8+ ones in EMRA.

This clonotype was observed a few times. Its antigen remains unidentified. The V gene lost 4 bases and the J gene lost 4 bases, with 14 bases spanning the gap. The CDR3 is 14 amino acids. CDR1 SGHRS and CDR2 YFSETQ come from the germline V gene. With constant-segment primers, 5'RACE yielded cDNA libraries of TCR alpha and TCR beta that carried sample barcodes and UMIs. One entry per CDR3 protein, called by TCRdb with MiXCR from the 5' RACE reads. The sample includes 350,000 to 500,000 distinct CDR3 sequences, under 20% of them seen just once. V gene TRBV5-1 combines with J gene TRBJ1-1; D ambiguous. Source material: PBMCs or a T cell subset sorted from them (not recorded which). The sequence came from a man younger than 30 who had mild COVID-19 (a few samples of this study predate the infection). Cell type and time point are not known. The CDR3 is CASSLAGDPTEAFF. CDR3 bases: TGCGCCAGCAGCCTTGCCGGGGATCCCACTGAAGCTTTCTTT.